Shown below are 21 T cell receptor beta chains from a single sample sequenced in a study of shared clonotypes between healthy human individuals (dated by TCRdb to 2020 to 2022). Libraries were constructed by the immunoSEQ multiplex PCR assay. Held by TCRdb, this immuneACCESS table contains in-frame sequences only and omits some clones. Under half of the omission traces to an unresolved V gene where checked; the cause of the rest is unknown. In this sample the table shows 1 million to 1.2 million clones, approximately 80% of which occur a single time. 0.89% of the sample rests with the top ten. The sequenced material came from memory CD4+ T cells from PBMCs. Reading the label with the study, this specimen's cell subset or site is: CD45RA-negative fraction. The source is a man aged 18-30 years in good health. Some clones in this sample may be carry-over from other donors' samples.

The rearrangement links TRBV6-1 to TRBJ1-5, with D tentatively TRBD1 (5 bases). The germline CDR1 and CDR2 sequences are MNHNS and SASEGT. CDR3 size: 14 residues. V dropped 4 bases and J dropped 4 bases, with 11 bases sitting between them. This CDR3 reads CASSASGGNQPQHF. For the CDR3, the DNA is TGTGCCAGCAGTGCGTCGGGGGGGAATCAGCCCCAGCATTTT.

The chain couples TRBV7-3 to TRBJ2-7; D is possibly TRBD1 (6 bases). V lost 5 bases to trimming and J lost 2 bases, with 13 bases between them. This CDR3 has 14 amino acids. Germline CDR1 reads SGHTA; CDR2 reads FQGTGA. The CDR3 region has the DNA TGTGCCAGCAGCCCCGGACAGTATGCCTACGAGCAGTACTTC. Translated: CASSPGQYAYEQYF. Supplemented by reference TRBV7-3 and TRBJ2-7, the full variable domain reads GAGVSQTPSNKVTEKGKYVELRCDPISGHTALYWYRQSLGQGPEFLIYFQGTGAADDSGLPNDRFFAVRPEGSVSTLKIQRTERGDSAVYLCASSPGQYAYEQYFGPGTRLTVT.

The V call is TRBV28, the J call TRBJ1-3; TRBD1 is a possible D gene (5 bases). Per germline, CDR1 MDHEN and CDR2 SYDVKM. V was trimmed by 6 bases and J by 8 bases, leaving 11 bases between them. The CDR3 is 12 residues long. The CDR3 spells CASSTGGDTIYF. DNA for the CDR3: TGTGCCAGCAGCACTGGGGGAGACACCATATATTTT.

The chain combines TRBV19 with TRBJ2-5, with D perhaps TRBD2 (5 bases). Germline CDR1 reads LNHDA; CDR2 reads SQIVND (reference sequence). The CDR3 has 13 amino acids. The germline V and J ends were trimmed by 1 base and 7 bases, with 10 bases remaining between them. CDR3 sequence reads: CASSIVGAGTQYF. The CDR3 DNA reads TGTGCCAGTAGTATAGTGGGAGCTGGGACCCAGTACTTC.

The chain carries TRBV7-6 and TRBJ1-3, with D unresolved. The CDR3 sequence is 16 residues long. Germline values: CDR1 SGHVS, CDR2 FNYEAQ. V was cut by 0 bases and J by 0 bases, with 9 bases left in between. DNA of the CDR3: TGTGCCAGCAGCTTAGCGGTGGTGAACTCTGGAAACACCATATATTTT. Encoded protein: CASSLAVVNSGNTIYF.

This rearrangement joins TRBV6-1 to TRBJ2-1, with D unresolved. CDR1 and CDR2 (germline): MNHNS, SASEGT. The CDR3 extends over 13 amino acids. V was clipped by 1 base and J by 7 bases, with 8 bases between them. In nucleotides, the CDR3 is TGTGCCAGCAGTGAAGTACTGGCTAATGAGCAGTTCTTC. Protein product: CASSEVLANEQFF.

The chain is built from TRBV30 and TRBJ2-3; 8 bases are shared with TRBD2. There are 13 residues in the CDR3. Germline CDR1 GTSNPN, CDR2 SVGIG (reference sequence). V shed 2 bases, J shed 4 bases, and the junction held 2 bases outside the gene matches. As DNA, the CDR3 is TGTGCCTGGAGTAGCGGGAGCGCAGATACGCAGTATTTT. This gives the protein CAWSSGSADTQYF.

The chain carries TRBV6-5 and TRBJ2-3; weak D call: TRBD2 (5 bases). Germline assignment: CDR1 MNHEY and CDR2 SVGAGI. The ends were cut back, 5 bases at V and 7 bases at J, with 7 bases in the middle. CDR3 length equals 11 residues. CDR3 DNA sequence: TGTGCCAGCAGTGGCGGGTATACGCAGTATTTT. This codes for CASSGGYTQYF.

This clone was found a few times. The rearrangement links TRBV28 to TRBJ2-1, with TRBD1 matching 7 bases. The V and J ends lost 2 bases and 13 bases, in that order; junction bases with no gene match: 5. There are 12 residues in the CDR3. Germline CDR1 MDHEN, CDR2 SYDVKM. The CDR3 sequence: CASSLIQGIQFF. The DNA for the CDR3 is TGTGCCAGCAGTTTAATACAGGGGATTCAGTTCTTC.

As concerns this clone: Other nucleotide sequences from this sample produce the same CDR3. V and J are TRBV28 and TRBJ1-5; 11 bases are shared with TRBD1. CDR1 MDHEN and CDR2 SYDVKM come from the germline V gene. V trimming: 6 bases; J trimming: 7 bases; junction bases outside the gene matches: 5. The CDR3 runs to 14 residues. CDR3 sequence (DNA): TGTGCCAGCAGCGGGACAGGGGGAGGACAGCCCCAGCATTTT. It yields the protein CASSGTGGGQPQHF. Full variable domain (outside the CDR3, taken from reference TRBV28 and TRBJ1-5): DVKVTQSSRYLVKRTGEKVFLECVQDMDHENMFWYRQDPGLGLRLIYFSYDVKMKEKGDIPEGYSVSREKKERFSLILESASTNQTSMYLCASSGTGGGQPQHFGDGTRLSIL.

This chain links TRBV6-1 with TRBJ2-1, with 7 bases that match TRBD1. CDR3 length: 14 residues. Germline V gives CDR1 MNHNS, CDR2 SASEGT. After removal of 8 bases from V and 3 bases from J, the junction contained 7 bases not matched to a gene. CDR3 in DNA: TGTGCCAGCGGTCGGGACAGCCGCTACAATGAGCAGTTCTTC. This sequence encodes CASGRDSRYNEQFF.

This rearrangement joins TRBV5-1 to TRBJ2-3, with TRBD2 matching 8 bases. This CDR3 comprises 16 residues. Unmatched junction bases numbered 6, after V lost 3 bases and J lost 0 bases. The germline V gene encodes CDR1 SGHRS and CDR2 YFSETQ. The CDR3 loop is CASSSLAVTSTDTQYF. CDR3 sequence (DNA): TGCGCCAGCAGCTCACTAGCGGTTACTAGCACAGATACGCAGTATTTT.

This clone was seen only a few times. The chain uses TRBV7-2 and TRBJ2-2; 10 bases are a match to TRBD2. V lost 5 bases, J lost 8 bases, and 8 bases stayed unmatched. This CDR3 region has 15 residues. Germline CDR1 reads SGHTA; CDR2 reads FQGNSA. The CDR3 is CASSGRTSGGGELFF. The CDR3 DNA follows: TGTGCCAGCAGCGGGCGGACTAGCGGAGGGGGGGAGCTGTTTTTT.

This rearrangement joins TRBV5-1 to TRBJ2-7; D gene unclear. The CDR3 is 16 residues long. Looked up from germline, CDR1 is SGHRS and CDR2 is YFSETQ. Trimming shortened V by 0 bases and J by 3 bases, and 16 bases separated the two germline ends. In DNA, the CDR3 is TGCGCCAGCAGCTTGGCCGTAACGAGTTCCCACTACGAGCAGTACTTC. Amino acids: CASSLAVTSSHYEQYF.

The rearrangement links TRBV28 to TRBJ2-7; D is possibly TRBD1 (6 bases). This CDR3 is built from 11 residues. V shed 6 bases and J shed 6 bases, with 9 bases lying between them. Looked up from germline, CDR1 is MDHEN and CDR2 is SYDVKM. CDR3: CASRRGGEQYF. CDR3 sequence (DNA): TGTGCCAGCAGGCGAGGGGGCGAGCAGTACTTC.

This chain connects TRBV27 to TRBJ2-7; no reliable D call. V was clipped by 3 bases and J by 0 bases, with 9 bases between them. The V gene's germline CDR1 is MNHEY and CDR2 SMNVEV (reference sequence). The CDR3 has 14 amino acids. The CDR3 DNA reads as TGTGCCAGCAGTTTCGACTTTTCCTCCTACGAGCAGTACTTC. Translation gives CASSFDFSSYEQYF.

Here the CDR3 reads CASSLLRQGVEKLFF. The CDR3 DNA is TGTGCCAGCTCACTATTAAGACAGGGTGTTGAAAAACTGTTTTTT. V usage is TRBV18 and J usage is TRBJ1-4; TRBD1 aligns across 7 bases. Losses at the gene ends were 4 bases for V and 7 bases for J; bases not matched to a gene: 9. Germline-derived CDR1 and CDR2 are KGHSH and LQKENI. The CDR3 is 15 amino acids.

The rearrangement links TRBV19 to TRBJ2-1; D perhaps matches TRBD2 (5 bases). CDR3 length: 14 amino acids. CDR1 LNHDA and CDR2 SQIVND come from the germline V gene (reference sequence). Trimming removed 3 bases at V and 4 bases at J, with 10 bases between. CDR3 sequence reads: CASSISSAYNEQFF. The CDR3 DNA follows: TGTGCCAGTAGTATCAGTAGCGCATACAATGAGCAGTTCTTC.

This clone has at least ten counts. The rearrangement links TRBV27 to TRBJ1-1; D is perhaps TRBD1 (5 bases). The CDR3 runs 13 residues. Trimming took off 3 bases at V and 3 bases at J, with 8 bases between the two ends. Germline CDR1 and CDR2: MNHEY and SMNVEV (reference sequence). The CDR3 sequence: CASSFSRDTEAFF. In DNA form, the CDR3 reads TGTGCCAGCAGTTTTTCCAGGGACACTGAAGCTTTCTTT.

The rearrangement uses TRBV7-7 and TRBJ2-2; 10 nucleotides agree with TRBD2. The CDR3 runs to 17 residues. The germline gives CDR1 SSHAT, CDR2 FNYEAQ (reference sequence). The J segment lost 7 bases and the V segment lost 5 bases, leaving 13 bases of the junction unmatched. CDR3 sequence: CASSLMPAGGPVGELFF. The CDR3 coding sequence is TGTGCCAGCAGCCTGATGCCAGCGGGAGGGCCGGTCGGGGAGCTGTTTTTT.

Of note for this clone: Other DNA variants within this sample encode the same CDR3. The chain carries TRBV28 and TRBJ2-7; TRBD2 aligns across 13 bases. The J segment lost 2 bases and the V segment lost 5 bases, leaving 3 bases of the junction unmatched. Germline-derived CDR1 and CDR2 are MDHEN and SYDVKM. The CDR3 has 15 amino acids. As DNA, the CDR3 is TGTGCCAGCAGTCCGGGGACTAGCGGGGCCTACGAGCAGTACTTC. Translating it yields CASSPGTSGAYEQYF.